This TCR beta chain comes out of a study of OX40 agonist ivuxolimab in advanced cancers. Trimming shortened V by 7 bases and J by 2 bases, and 4 bases separated the two germline ends. CDR1 is SGDLS and CDR2 is YYNGEE in the germline V gene. This CDR3 is 12 amino acids long. Sampled blood was obtained at baseline, cycle 4 day 1, and cycle 7 day 1. This table comes from immunoSEQ multiplex PCR, and its TCRdb copy is limited to in-frame clones, with some not included. The repertoire has fewer than 90,000 clones, 85% to 95% of them found once; the top ten carry 6.2%. The sample here was CD4+ or CD8+ T cells sorted from blood, taken in a trial of the OX40 agonist ivuxolimab. The origin of this receptor is an adult with an advanced solid tumor such as melanoma, head and neck, liver or kidney cancer. The rearrangement links TRBV9 to TRBJ2-6; D is ambiguous. CDR3 nucleotides: TGTGCCAGCGGCCCTGGGGCCAACGTCCTGACTTTC. This encodes CASGPGANVLTF.